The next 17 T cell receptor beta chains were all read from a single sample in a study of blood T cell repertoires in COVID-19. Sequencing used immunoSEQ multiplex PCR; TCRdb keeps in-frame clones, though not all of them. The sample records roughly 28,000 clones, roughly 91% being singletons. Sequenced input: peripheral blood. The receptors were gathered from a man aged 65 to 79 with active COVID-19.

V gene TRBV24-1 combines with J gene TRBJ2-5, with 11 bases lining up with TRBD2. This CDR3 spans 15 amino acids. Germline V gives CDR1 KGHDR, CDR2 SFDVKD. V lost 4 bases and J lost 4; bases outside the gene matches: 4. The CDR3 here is CATSDPGTSGETQYF. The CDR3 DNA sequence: TGTGCCACCAGTGACCCCGGGACTAGCGGAGAGACCCAGTACTTC.

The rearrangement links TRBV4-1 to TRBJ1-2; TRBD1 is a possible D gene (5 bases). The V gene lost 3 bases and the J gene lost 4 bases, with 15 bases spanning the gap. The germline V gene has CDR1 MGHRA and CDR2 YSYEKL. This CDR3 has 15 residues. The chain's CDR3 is CASSQATALFYGYTF. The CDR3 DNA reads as TGCGCCAGCAGCCAGGCGACAGCGCTGTTCTATGGCTACACCTTC.

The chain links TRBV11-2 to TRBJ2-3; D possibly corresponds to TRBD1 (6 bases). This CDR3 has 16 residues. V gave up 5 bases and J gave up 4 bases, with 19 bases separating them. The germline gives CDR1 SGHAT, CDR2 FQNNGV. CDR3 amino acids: CASSLERVGQPDTQYF. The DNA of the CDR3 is TGTGCCAGCAGCCTCGAGCGAGTCGGACAGCCAGATACGCAGTATTTT.

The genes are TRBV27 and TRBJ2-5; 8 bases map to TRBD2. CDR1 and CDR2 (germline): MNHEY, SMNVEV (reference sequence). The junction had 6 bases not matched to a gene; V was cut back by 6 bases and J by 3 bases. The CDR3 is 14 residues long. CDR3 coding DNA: TGTGCCAGCAGAGCGGGGGCTTCAAAAGAGACCCAGTACTTC. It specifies CASRAGASKETQYF.

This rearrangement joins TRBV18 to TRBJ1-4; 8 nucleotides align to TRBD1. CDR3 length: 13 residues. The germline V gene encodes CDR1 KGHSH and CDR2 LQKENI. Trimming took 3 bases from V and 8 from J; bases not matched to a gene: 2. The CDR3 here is CASSPGQGEKLFF. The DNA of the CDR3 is TGTGCCAGCTCACCCGGACAGGGCGAAAAACTGTTTTTT.

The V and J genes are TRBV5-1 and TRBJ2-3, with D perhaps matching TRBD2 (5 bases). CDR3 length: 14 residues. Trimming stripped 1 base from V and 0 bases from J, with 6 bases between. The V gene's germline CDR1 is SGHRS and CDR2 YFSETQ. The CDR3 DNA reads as TGCGCCAGCAGCTTGCGGGATAGCACAGATACGCAGTATTTT. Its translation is CASSLRDSTDTQYF.

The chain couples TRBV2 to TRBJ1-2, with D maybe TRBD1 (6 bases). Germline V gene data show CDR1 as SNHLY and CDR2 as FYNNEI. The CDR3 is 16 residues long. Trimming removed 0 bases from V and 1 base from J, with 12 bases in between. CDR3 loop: CASSEAPGEVNYGYTF. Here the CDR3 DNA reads TGTGCCAGCAGTGAAGCGCCAGGGGAAGTTAACTATGGCTACACCTTC. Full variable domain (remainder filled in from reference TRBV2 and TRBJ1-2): EPEVTQTPSHQVTQMGQEVILRCVPISNHLYFYWYRQILGQKVEFLVSFYNNEISEKSEIFDDQFSVERPDGSNFTLKIRSTKLEDSAMYFCASSEAPGEVNYGYTFGSGTRLTVV.

The CDR3 reads CASSQEGAGQTETQYF. The CDR3 region has the DNA TGTGCCAGCAGCCAAGAAGGGGCAGGGCAAACCGAGACCCAGTACTTC. The rearrangement joins TRBV4-2 to TRBJ2-5; perhaps TRBD1 as D (5 bases). Germline assignment: CDR1 LGHNA and CDR2 YNFKEQ. V dropped 0 bases and J dropped 5 bases, with 16 bases sitting between them. CDR3 length equals 16 residues.

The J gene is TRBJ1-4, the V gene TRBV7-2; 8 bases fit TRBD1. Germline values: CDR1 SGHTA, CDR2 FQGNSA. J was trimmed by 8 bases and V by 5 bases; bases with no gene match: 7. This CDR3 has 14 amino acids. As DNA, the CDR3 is TGTGCCAGCAGCCCCCAGGGGGCAGAAGAAAAACTGTTTTTT. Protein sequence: CASSPQGAEEKLFF. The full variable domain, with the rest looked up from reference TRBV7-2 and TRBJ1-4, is GAGVSQSPSNKVTEKGKDVELRCDPISGHTALYWYRQSLGQGLEFLIYFQGNSAPDKSGLPSDRFSAERTGGSVSTLTIQRTQQEDSAVYLCASSPQGAEEKLFFGSGTQLSVL.

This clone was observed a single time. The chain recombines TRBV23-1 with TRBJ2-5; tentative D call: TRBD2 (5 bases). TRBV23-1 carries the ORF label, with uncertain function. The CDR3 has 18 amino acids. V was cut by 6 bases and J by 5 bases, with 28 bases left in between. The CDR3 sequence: CASSRIRGGHKGWETQYF. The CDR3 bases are TGCGCCAGCAGCCGGATCCGTGGCGGGCATAAGGGATGGGAGACCCAGTACTTC.

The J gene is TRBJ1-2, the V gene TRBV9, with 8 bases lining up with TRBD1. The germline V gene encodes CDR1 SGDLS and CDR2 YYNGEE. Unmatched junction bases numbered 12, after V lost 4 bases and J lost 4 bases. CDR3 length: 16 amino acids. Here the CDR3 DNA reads TGTGCCAGCAGCAACCCCGTTGGACAGGGCTCCTATGGCTACACCTTC. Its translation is CASSNPVGQGSYGYTF.

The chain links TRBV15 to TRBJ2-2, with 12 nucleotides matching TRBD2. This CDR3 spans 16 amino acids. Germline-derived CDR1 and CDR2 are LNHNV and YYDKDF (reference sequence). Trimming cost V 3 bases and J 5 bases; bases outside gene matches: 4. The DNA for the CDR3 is TGTGCCACCAGCAGTCGACTAGCGGGAGAGACCGGGGAGCTGTTTTTT. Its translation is CATSSRLAGETGELFF. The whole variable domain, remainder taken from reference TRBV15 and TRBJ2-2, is DAMVIQNPRYQVTQFGKPVTLSCSQTLNHNVMYWYQQKSSQAPKLLFHYYDKDFNNEADTPDNFQSRRPNTSFCFLDIRSPGLGDTAMYLCATSSRLAGETGELFFGEGSRLTVL.

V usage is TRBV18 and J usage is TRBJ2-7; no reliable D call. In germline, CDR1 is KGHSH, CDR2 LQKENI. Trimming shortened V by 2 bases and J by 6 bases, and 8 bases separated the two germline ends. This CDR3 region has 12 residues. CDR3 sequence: CASSPGTGEQYF. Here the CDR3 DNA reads TGTGCCAGCTCACCAGGTACGGGCGAGCAGTACTTC. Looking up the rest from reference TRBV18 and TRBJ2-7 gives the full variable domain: NAGVMQNPRHLVRRRGQEARLRCSPMKGHSHVYWYRQLPEEGLKFMVYLQKENIIDESGMPKERFSAEFPKEGPSILRIQQVVRGDSAAYFCASSPGTGEQYFGPGTRLTVT.

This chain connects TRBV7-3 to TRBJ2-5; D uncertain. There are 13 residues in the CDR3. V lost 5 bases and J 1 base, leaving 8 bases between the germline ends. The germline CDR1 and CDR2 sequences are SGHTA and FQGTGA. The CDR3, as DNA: TGTGCCAGCAGCCCTTCGGTCCAAGAGACCCAGTACTTC. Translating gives CASSPSVQETQYF.

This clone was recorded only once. Here the CDR3 reads CASSRTGTGDYEQYF. CDR3 bases: TGTGCCAGCAGCCGGACCGGGACAGGGGACTACGAGCAGTACTTC. The chain recombines TRBV7-6 with TRBJ2-7, with 10 bases lining up with TRBD1. The CDR3 runs to 15 residues. CDR1 and CDR2 from the germline V gene are SGHVS and FNYEAQ. Trimming took 5 bases from V and 3 from J; bases not matched to a gene: 7. Complete variable domain (other parts from reference TRBV7-6 and TRBJ2-7): GAGVSQSPRYKVTKRGQDVALRCDPISGHVSLYWYRQALGQGPEFLTYFNYEAQQDKSGLPNDRFSAERPEGSISTLTIQRTEQRDSAMYRCASSRTGTGDYEQYFGPGTRLTVT.

CDR3 bases: TGTGCCTGGAGCCACCCGGGTGTCCCGAGAAAGGCCTACGAGCAGTACTTC. Amino acids: CAWSHPGVPRKAYEQYF. This chain links TRBV30 with TRBJ2-7; D call uncertain. Germline V gene data show CDR1 as GTSNPN and CDR2 as SVGIG (reference sequence). The CDR3 loop spans 17 amino acids. Trimming pared 3 bases from V and 2 bases from J, leaving 23 bases between.

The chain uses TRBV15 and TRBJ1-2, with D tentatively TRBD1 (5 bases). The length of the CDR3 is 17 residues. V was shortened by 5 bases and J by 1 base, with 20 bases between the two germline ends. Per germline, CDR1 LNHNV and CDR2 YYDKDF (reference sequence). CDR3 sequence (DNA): TGTGCCACCAGCGACACCCGAATGATGACAGATAACTATGGCTACACCTTC. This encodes CATSDTRMMTDNYGYTF.